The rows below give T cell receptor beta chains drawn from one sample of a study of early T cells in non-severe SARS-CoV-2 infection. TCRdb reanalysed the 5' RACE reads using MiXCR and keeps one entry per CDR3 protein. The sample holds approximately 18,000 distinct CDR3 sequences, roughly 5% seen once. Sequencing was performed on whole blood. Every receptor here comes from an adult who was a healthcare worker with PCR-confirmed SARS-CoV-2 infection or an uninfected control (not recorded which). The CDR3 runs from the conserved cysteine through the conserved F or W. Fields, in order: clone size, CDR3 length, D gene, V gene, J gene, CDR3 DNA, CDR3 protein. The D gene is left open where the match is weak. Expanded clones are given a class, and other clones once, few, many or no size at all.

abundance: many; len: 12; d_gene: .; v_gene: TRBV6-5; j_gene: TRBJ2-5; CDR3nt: TGTGCCAGCACCTCGGTGAGAGCGGCCCAGTACTTC; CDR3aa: CASTSVRAAQYF
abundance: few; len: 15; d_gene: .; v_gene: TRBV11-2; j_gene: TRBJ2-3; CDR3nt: TGTGCCAGCAGATCCTTTTGGGAGACCACAGATACGCAGTATTTT; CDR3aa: CASRSFWETTDTQYF
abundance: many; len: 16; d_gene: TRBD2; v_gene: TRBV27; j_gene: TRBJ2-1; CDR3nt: TGTGCCAGCAGTCCAGGGACTAGCGGGCCCTACAATGAGCAGTTCTTC; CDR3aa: CASSPGTSGPYNEQFF
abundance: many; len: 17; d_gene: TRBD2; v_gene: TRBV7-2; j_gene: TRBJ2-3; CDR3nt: TGTGCCAGCAAAGTGGGACTAGCGGGAGGCTCCACAGATACGCAGTATTTT; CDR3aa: CASKVGLAGGSTDTQYF
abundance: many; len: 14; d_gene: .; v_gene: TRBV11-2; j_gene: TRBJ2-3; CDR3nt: TGTGCCAGCAGCGCCACCTTGTCTGCAGATACGCAGTATTTT; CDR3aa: CASSATLSADTQYF
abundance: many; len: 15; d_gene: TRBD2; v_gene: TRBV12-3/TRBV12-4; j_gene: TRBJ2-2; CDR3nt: TGTGCCAGCAGTCCCCGGGGGGGGGTTCCCGGGGAGCTGTTTTTT; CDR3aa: CASSPRGGVPGELFF
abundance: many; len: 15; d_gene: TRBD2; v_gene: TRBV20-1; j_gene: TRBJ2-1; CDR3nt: TGCAGTGGAGTCGGAGCGGGAGGGCCTGCCAATGAGCAGTTCTTC; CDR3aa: CSGVGAGGPANEQFF
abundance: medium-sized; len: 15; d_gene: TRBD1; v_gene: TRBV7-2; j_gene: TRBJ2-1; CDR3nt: TGTGCCAGCAGCTCCCGACAGGGGGCTAGCAATGAGCAGTTCTTC; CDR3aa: CASSSRQGASNEQFF
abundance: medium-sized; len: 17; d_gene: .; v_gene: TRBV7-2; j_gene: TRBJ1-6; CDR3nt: TGTGCCAGCAGCTTAGGGGCGGCGGCAGGGCGGAATTCACCCCTCCACTTT; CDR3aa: CASSLGAAAGRNSPLHF
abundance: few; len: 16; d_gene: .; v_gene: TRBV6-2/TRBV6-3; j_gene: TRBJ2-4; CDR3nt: TGTGCCAGCAGCCCCGGGGGCCTCATAGCCAAAAACATTCAGTACTTC; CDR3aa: CASSPGGLIAKNIQYF
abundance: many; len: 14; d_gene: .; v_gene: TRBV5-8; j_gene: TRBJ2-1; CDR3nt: TGTGCCAGCAGCTTGGAGCGGGCCTACAATGAGCAGTTCTTC; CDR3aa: CASSLERAYNEQFF
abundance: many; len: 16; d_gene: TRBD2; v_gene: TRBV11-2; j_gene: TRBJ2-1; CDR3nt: TGTGCCAGCAGCTTAGTGGGACTAGCGCTCTCCTCGGAGCAGTTCTTC; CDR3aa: CASSLVGLALSSEQFF
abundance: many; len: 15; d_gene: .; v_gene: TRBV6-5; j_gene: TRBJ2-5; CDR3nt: TGTGCCAGCAGTTACTCGGGTCGGTCCCAAGAGACCCAGTACTTC; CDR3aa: CASSYSGRSQETQYF
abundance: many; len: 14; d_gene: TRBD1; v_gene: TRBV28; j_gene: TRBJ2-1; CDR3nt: TGTGCCAGCAGCCAGGGGGTTCCCTACAATGAGCAGTTCTTC; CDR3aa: CASSQGVPYNEQFF
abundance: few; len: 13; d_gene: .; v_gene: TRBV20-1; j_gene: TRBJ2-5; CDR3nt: TGCAGTGCTTCCCGGGACACCCAAGAGACCCAGTACTTC; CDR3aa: CSASRDTQETQYF
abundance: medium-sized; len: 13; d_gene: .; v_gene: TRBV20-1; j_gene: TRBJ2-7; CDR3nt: TGCAGTGCTAGAAGCATAACAGGTTACGAGCAGTACTTC; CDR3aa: CSARSITGYEQYF
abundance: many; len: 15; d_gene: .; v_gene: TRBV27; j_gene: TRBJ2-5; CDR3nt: TGTGCCAGCTCCCTGGTAGAGGGCGGTCGAGAGACCCAGTACTTC; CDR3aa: CASSLVEGGRETQYF
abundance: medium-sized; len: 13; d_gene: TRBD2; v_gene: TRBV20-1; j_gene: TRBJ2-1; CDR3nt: TGCAGTGCGAGGCTAGCGGGAGTAAATGAGCAGTTCTTC; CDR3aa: CSARLAGVNEQFF
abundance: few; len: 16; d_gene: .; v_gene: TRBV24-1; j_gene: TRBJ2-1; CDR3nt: TGTGCCACCAGTGACCCGACCGGAGCGTTCTACAATGAGCAGTTCTTC; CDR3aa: CATSDPTGAFYNEQFF
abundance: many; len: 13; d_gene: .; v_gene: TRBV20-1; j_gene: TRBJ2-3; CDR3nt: TGCAGTGCTAGCACTAGCCCGACAGATACGCAGTATTTT; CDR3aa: CSASTSPTDTQYF
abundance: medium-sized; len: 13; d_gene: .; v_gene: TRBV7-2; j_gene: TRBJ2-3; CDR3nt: TGTGCCAGCAGCTTGGCAGGGGCAGATACGCAGTATTTT; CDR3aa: CASSLAGADTQYF
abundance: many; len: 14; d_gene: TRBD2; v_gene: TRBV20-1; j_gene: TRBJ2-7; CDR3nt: TGCAGTGCCCAGAGGGGGACTAGCGGGATCGAGCAGTACTTC; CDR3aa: CSAQRGTSGIEQYF
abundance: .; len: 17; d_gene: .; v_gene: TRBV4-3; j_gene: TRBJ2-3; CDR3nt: TGCGCCAGCAGCTACTCATATCTAGCGTCTGGGCCAGATACGCAGTATTTT; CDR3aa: CASSYSYLASGPDTQYF
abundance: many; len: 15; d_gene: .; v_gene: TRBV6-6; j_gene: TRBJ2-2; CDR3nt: TGTGCCAGCAGTTACGCAAAAACAGGGACCGGGGAGCTGTTTTTT; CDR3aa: CASSYAKTGTGELFF
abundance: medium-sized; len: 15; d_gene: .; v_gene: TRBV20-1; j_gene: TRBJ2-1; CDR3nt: TGCAGTGCTTGGTCGGGATCCTCATCCTACAATGAGCAGTTCTTC; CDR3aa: CSAWSGSSSYNEQFF
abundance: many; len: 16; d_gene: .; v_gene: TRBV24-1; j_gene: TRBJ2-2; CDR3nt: TGTGCCACCAGTGACGCAGGGACCGAGACTCCGGGGGAGCTGTTTTTT; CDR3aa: CATSDAGTETPGELFF
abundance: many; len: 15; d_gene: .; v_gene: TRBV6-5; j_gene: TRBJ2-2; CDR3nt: TGTGCCAGCAGTTACACTCCAGGGGGGACCGGGGAGCTGTTTTTT; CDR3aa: CASSYTPGGTGELFF
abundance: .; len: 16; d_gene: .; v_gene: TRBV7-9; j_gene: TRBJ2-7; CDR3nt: TGTGCCAGCAGCCCCCCGGGCAGGGTGAGCTCCTACGAGCAGTACTTC; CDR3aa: CASSPPGRVSSYEQYF
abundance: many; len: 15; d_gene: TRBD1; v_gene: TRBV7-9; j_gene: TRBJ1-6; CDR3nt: TGTGCCAGCAGCGGAGGGGGACAGAATAATTCACCCCTCCACTTT; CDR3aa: CASSGGGQNNSPLHF
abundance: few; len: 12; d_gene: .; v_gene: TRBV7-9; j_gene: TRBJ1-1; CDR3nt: TGTGCCAGCAGCACAATGAACACTGAAGCTTTCTTT; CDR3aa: CASSTMNTEAFF
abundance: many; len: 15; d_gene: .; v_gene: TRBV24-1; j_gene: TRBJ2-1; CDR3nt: TGTGCCACCAGTGATAGACCGGGAGTATACAATGAGCAGTTCTTC; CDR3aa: CATSDRPGVYNEQFF
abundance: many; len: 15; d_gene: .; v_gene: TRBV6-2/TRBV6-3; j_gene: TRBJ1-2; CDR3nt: TGTGCCAGCAGTTATGGGCCTTCCATGGACTATGGCTACACCTTC; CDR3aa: CASSYGPSMDYGYTF
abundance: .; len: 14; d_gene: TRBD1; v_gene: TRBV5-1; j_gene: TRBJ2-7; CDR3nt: TGCGCCAGCAGCTTACAAGGGGGCTCCCACGAGCAGTACTTC; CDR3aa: CASSLQGGSHEQYF
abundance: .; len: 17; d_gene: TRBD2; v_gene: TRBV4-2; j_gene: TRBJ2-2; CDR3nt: TGTGCCAGCAGCCGCCCCGGGACTAGCGAGAACACCGGGGAGCTGTTTTTT; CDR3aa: CASSRPGTSENTGELFF
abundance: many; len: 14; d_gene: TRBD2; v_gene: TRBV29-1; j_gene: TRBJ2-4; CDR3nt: TGCAGCGTTGGGGCTAGCGGGAGGGGGAACATTCAGTACTTC; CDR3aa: CSVGASGRGNIQYF
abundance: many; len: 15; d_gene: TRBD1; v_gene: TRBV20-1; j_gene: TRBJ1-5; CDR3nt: TGCAGTGCTGAGAGGAGGCAGGGGGCGAGTCAGCCCCAGCATTTT; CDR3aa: CSAERRQGASQPQHF
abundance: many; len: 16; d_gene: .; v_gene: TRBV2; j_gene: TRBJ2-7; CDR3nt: TGTGCCAGCAACTCCCCAGCGGCTACATGGTCGTACGAGCAGTACTTC; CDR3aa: CASNSPAATWSYEQYF
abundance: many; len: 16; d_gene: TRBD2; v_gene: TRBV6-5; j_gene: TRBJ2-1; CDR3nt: TGTGCCAGCAGAGAACTTAGCGGGACCTCCTACAATGAGCAGTTCTTC; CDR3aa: CASRELSGTSYNEQFF
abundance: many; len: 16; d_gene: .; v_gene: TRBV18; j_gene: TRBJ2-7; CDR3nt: TGTGCCAGCTCACCCCTCCCCGACAGTTTCTCCTACGAGCAGTACTTC; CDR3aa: CASSPLPDSFSYEQYF
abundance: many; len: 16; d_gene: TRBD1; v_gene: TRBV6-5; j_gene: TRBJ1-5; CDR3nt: TGTGCCAGCAGTTACTCGGGCAGGGGGAAGGGACAGCCCCAGCATTTT; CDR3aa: CASSYSGRGKGQPQHF
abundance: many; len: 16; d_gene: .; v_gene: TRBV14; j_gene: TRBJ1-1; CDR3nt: TGTGCCAGCAGCCAAGGCACTCGGGACTTTAACACTGAAGCTTTCTTT; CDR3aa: CASSQGTRDFNTEAFF
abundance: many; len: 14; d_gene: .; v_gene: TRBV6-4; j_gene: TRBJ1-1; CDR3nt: TGTGCCAGCAGTGACTCGTCCGTGAACACTGAAGCTTTCTTT; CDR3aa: CASSDSSVNTEAFF
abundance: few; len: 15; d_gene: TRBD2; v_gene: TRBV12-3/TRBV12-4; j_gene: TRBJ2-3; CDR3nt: TGTGCCAGCAGTTTATGGACTAGCGGGACAGATACGCAGTATTTT; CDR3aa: CASSLWTSGTDTQYF
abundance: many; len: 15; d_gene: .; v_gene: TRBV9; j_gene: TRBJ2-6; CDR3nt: TGTGCCAGCAGCGTATATCAAACTGGGGCCAACGTCCTGACTTTC; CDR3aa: CASSVYQTGANVLTF
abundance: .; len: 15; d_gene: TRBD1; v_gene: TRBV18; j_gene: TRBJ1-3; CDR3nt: TGTGCCAGCTCCGACAGGGAGATACGTACGAACACCATATATTTT; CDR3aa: CASSDREIRTNTIYF
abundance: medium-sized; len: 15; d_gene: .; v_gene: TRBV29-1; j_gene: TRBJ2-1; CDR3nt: TGCAGCGTTGACCCGCGGGGTAGCGCCGACAATGAGCAGTTCTTC; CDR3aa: CSVDPRGSADNEQFF
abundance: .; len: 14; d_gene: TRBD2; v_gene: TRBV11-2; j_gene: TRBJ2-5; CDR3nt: TGTGCCAGCAGCTGGACTAGCGGGACAGAGACCCAGTACTTC; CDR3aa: CASSWTSGTETQYF
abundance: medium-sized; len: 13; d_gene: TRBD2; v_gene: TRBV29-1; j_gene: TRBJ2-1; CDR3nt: TGCAGCGTTGGGCTAGCGGACTACAATGAGCAGTTCTTC; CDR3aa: CSVGLADYNEQFF
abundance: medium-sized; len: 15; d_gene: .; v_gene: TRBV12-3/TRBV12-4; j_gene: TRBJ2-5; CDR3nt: TGTGCCAGCAGTTGGCAAGCGGGGAGGGGGGAGACCCAGTACTTC; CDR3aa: CASSWQAGRGETQYF
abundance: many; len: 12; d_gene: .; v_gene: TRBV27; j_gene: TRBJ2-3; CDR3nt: TGTGCCAGCAGATCCCCGGGGAATACGCAGTATTTT; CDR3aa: CASRSPGNTQYF
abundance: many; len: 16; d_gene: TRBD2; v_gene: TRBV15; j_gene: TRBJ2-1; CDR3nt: TGTGCCACCAGCAGTTTCCAGGGAGGGTTTGGTAATGAGCAGTTCTTC; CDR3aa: CATSSFQGGFGNEQFF
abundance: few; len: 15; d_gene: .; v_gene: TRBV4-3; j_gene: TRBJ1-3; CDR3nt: TGCGCCAGCAGCCAAGATGTGAGCTCTGGAAACACCATATATTTT; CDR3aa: CASSQDVSSGNTIYF
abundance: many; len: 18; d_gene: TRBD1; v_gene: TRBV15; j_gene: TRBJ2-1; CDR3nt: TGTGCCACCAGCAGAGAGCGTTGGGACAGGACAACCTACAATGAGCAGTTCTTC; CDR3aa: CATSRERWDRTTYNEQFF